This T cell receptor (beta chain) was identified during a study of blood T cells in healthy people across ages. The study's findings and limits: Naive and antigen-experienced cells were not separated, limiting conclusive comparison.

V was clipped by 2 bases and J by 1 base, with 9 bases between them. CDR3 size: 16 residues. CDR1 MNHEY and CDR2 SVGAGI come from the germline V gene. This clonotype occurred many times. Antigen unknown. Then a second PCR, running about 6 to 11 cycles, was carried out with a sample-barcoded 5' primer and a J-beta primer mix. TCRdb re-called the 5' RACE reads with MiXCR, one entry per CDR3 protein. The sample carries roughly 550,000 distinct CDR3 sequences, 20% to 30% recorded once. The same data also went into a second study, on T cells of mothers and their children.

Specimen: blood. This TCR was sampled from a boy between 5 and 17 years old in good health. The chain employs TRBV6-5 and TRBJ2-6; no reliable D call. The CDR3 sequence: CASSYRAVSGANVLTF. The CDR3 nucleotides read TGTGCCAGCAGTTACAGGGCCGTGTCTGGGGCCAACGTCCTGACTTTC.